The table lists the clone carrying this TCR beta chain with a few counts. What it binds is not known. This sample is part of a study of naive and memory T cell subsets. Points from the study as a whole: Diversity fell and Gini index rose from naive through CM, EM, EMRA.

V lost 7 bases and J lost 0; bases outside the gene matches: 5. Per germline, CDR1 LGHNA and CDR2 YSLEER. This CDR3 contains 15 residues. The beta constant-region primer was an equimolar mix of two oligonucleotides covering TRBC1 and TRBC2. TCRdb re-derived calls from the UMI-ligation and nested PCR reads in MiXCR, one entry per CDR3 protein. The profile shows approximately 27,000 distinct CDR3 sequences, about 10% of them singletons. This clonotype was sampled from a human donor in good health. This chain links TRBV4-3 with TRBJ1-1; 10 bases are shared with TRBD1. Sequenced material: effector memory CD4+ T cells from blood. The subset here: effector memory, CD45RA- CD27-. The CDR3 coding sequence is TGCGCCAGCAAAGGACAGGGGGGATTGAACACTGAAGCTTTCTTT. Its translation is CASKGQGGLNTEAFF.